Listed below are T cell receptor beta chains from one sample, sequenced in a study of blood T cells in healthy people across ages. MiXCR, run by TCRdb on the 5' RACE reads, gives a single entry per CDR3 protein. The top ten clones hold more than 8% of a sample with more than 600,000 distinct CDR3 sequences, 20% to 30% of them seen once. These data also featured in a second study, about T cells of mothers and their children.

Material for sequencing was blood. The receptors come from a boy between 5 and 17 years old in good health. CDR3s include the opening cysteine and the closing phenylalanine or tryptophan.

V: TRBV6-5
length: 15
J: TRBJ1-2
CDR3: CASTKGTAPNYGYTF

V: TRBV20-1
length: 15
J: TRBJ2-4
CDR3: CSADGATDSKNIQYF

V: TRBV20-1
length: 15
J: TRBJ2-3
CDR3: CSARFGGVSTDTQYF

V: TRBV4-3
length: 15
J: NA
CDR3: CASSQVRQGPYEQYF

V: TRBV5-1
length: 14
J: TRBJ2-7
CDR3: CASSWDRIIYEQYF

V: TRBV28
length: 13
J: TRBJ2-1
CDR3: CASSSPIPNEQFF

V: TRBV7-8
length: 13
J: TRBJ2-4
CDR3: CASSSLAEGIQYF

V: TRBV28
length: 15
J: TRBJ2-5
CDR3: CASTPSRGLQETQYF

V: TRBV12-3/TRBV12-4
length: 16
J: TRBJ2-3
CDR3: CASSPKWRESTDTQYF

V: TRBV27
length: 14
J: TRBJ2-7
CDR3: CASSSGVPSYEQYF

V: TRBV27
length: 14
J: TRBJ2-1
CDR3: CASVGQGIYNEQFF

V: TRBV19
length: 13
J: TRBJ1-1
CDR3: CASREYGNTEAFF

V: TRBV27
length: 12
J: TRBJ2-7
CDR3: CASSSTGWEQYF

V: TRBV12-3/TRBV12-4
length: 18
J: TRBJ2-2
CDR3: CASSLKGLAGGGTGELFF

V: TRBV2
length: 14
J: TRBJ1-2
CDR3: CASGGLPATGGYTF

V: TRBV4-3
length: 13
J: TRBJ2-2
CDR3: CASSQQGSGELFF

V: TRBV13
length: 15
J: TRBJ2-5
CDR3: CATSDLRSGKETQYF

V: TRBV10-2
length: 14
J: NA
CDR3: CASSDPPGEETQYF

V: TRBV11-2
length: 13
J: TRBJ2-1
CDR3: CASSSEFYNEQFF

V: TRBV12-5
length: 15
J: TRBJ2-3
CDR3: CASGPGAAFADTQYF

V: TRBV12-3/TRBV12-4
length: 13
J: TRBJ2-7
CDR3: CASSFGQPGEQYF

V: TRBV9
length: 12
J: TRBJ2-1
CDR3: CASSVVEGEQFF

V: TRBV11-2
length: 14
J: TRBJ2-5
CDR3: CASSLVPGQETQYF

V: TRBV6-2/TRBV6-3
length: 13
J: TRBJ1-1
CDR3: CASSYFVTQEAFF

V: TRBV7-9
length: 14
J: TRBJ2-1
CDR3: CASSPALGYNEQFF

V: TRBV10-3
length: 15
J: TRBJ2-1
CDR3: CAMSGGSSSYNEQFF

V: TRBV20-1
length: 12
J: TRBJ1-5
CDR3: CSGTPEGQPQHF

V: TRBV3-1
length: 14
J: TRBJ2-7
CDR3: CASSQETRVYEQYF

V: TRBV20-1
length: 15
J: TRBJ2-1
CDR3: CSARAGGLSYNEQFF

V: TRBV4-3
length: 15
J: TRBJ2-5
CDR3: CASSQGAGGPYERYF

V: TRBV20-1
length: 13
J: TRBJ2-5
CDR3: CSATQGAQETQYF

V: TRBV3-1
length: 14
J: NA
CDR3: CAGSPPRDRGEQYF

V: TRBV3-1
length: 16
J: TRBJ2-7
CDR3: CASSPRTPGLAYEQYF

V: TRBV12-3/TRBV12-4
length: 16
J: NA
CDR3: CASSFSRGGVDNEQFF

V: TRBV28
length: 14
J: TRBJ2-7
CDR3: CASSSGLSAYEQYF

V: TRBV7-8
length: 14
J: TRBJ2-7
CDR3: CASSQMTGPYEQYF

V: TRBV6-5
length: 17
J: TRBJ2-2
CDR3: CASSYRRDNLNTGELFF

V: TRBV29-1
length: 13
J: NA
CDR3: CSVERGVGNEQFF

V: TRBV2
length: 12
J: TRBJ1-5
CDR3: CASSERVDPQHF

V: TRBV6-5
length: 15
J: TRBJ2-5
CDR3: CASSYSIGNQETQYF

V: TRBV3-1
length: 13
J: TRBJ1-4
CDR3: CASSQDPGEKLFF

V: TRBV7-2
length: 13
J: TRBJ1-1
CDR3: CASSLGGSVEAFF

V: TRBV5-6
length: 13
J: TRBJ2-7
CDR3: CASSLVGQGEQYF

V: TRBV15
length: 15
J: TRBJ1-1
CDR3: CATSRATALGTEAFF

V: TRBV5-1
length: 15
J: TRBJ1-4
CDR3: CASSRQGPTNEKLFF

V: TRBV3-1
length: 14
J: TRBJ2-5
CDR3: CASSRTTGTETQYF

V: TRBV29-1
length: 17
J: TRBJ2-3
CDR3: CSVGPSYFSGESDTQYF

V: TRBV9
length: 14
J: TRBJ1-4
CDR3: CASSVGQGAEKLFF

V: TRBV12-3/TRBV12-4
length: 16
J: TRBJ2-1
CDR3: CASSSGLAGDHNEPFF

V: TRBV7-3
length: 15
J: NA
CDR3: CASSYTSDKLATQYF

V: TRBV12-3/TRBV12-4
length: 14
J: TRBJ2-5
CDR3: CASSPGQGPETQYF

V: TRBV5-1
length: 14
J: TRBJ1-2
CDR3: CASSLVGSNYGYTF

V: TRBV23-1
length: 20
J: TRBJ2-5
CDR3: CASSQPPCTTWTGRQETQYF

V: TRBV29-1
length: 13
J: TRBJ2-7
CDR3: CSVAKSGDYEQYF

V: TRBV2
length: 19
J: TRBJ1-5
CDR3: CASKDDEDRGPNSNQPQHF

V: TRBV7-8
length: 15
J: TRBJ2-1
CDR3: CASSSSGRTYNEQFF

V: TRBV5-1
length: 14
J: TRBJ1-2
CDR3: CASSWTGGLYGYTF

V: TRBV7-2
length: 14
J: TRBJ2-7
CDR3: CASSVETGFHEQYF

V: TRBV20-1
length: 12
J: TRBJ1-2
CDR3: CSASRPGAGYTF

V: TRBV4-1
length: 13
J: TRBJ2-5
CDR3: CASSQGALETQYF